The entry below gives a single T cell receptor beta chain sequence along with its context. No antigen is known for it. The data originate from a study of shared clonotypes between healthy human individuals. Naive CD8 cells lacked CD45RO, underwent positive selection for CCR7 and left out terminally differentiated effector memory CD45RA+ cells. Donors were Caucasian adults residing in Nashville, Tennessee, USA. Trimming took 2 bases from V and 5 from J, leaving 13 bases between them. CDR1 and CDR2 from the germline V gene are SGHNT and YYREEE (reference sequence). The CDR3 contains 15 residues. Findings and caveats of the study: Researchers found naive subsets generally carried larger estimated richness than memory subsets. The rarefaction results pointed to incomplete sorted-subset sequencing despite large depth.

Generated by immunoSEQ multiplex PCR, the TCRdb table keeps only in-frame clones and is missing some. This sample has about 1.9 million clones; 90% to 95% occur once, and the top ten carry about 1.7%. V gene TRBV5-4 combines with J gene TRBJ2-2; D tentatively fits TRBD1 or TRBD2 (5 bases each). Sequencing used naive CD8+ T cells from PBMCs. The TCR comes from a man younger than 35 in good health. Some clones in this sample may be carry-over from other donors' samples. The CDR3 DNA reads TGTGCCAGCAGCTTTGACCCCGAGGGGACCGGGGAGCTGTTTTTT. Encoded protein: CASSFDPEGTGELFF. The whole variable domain, remainder taken from reference TRBV5-4 and TRBJ2-2, is ETGVTQSPTHLIKTRGQQVTLRCSSQSGHNTVSWYQQALGQGPQFIFQYYREEENGRGNFPPRFSGLQFPNYSSELNVNALELDDSALYLCASSFDPEGTGELFFGEGSRLTVL.